Shown below are 13 T cell receptor beta chains from a single sample sequenced in a study of T-cell reconstitution after alpha-beta-depleted transplantation in children. TCRbeta library preparation incorporated unique molecular identifiers. MiXCR, applied by TCRdb to the PCR reads, yields one record per CDR3 protein. The sample holds about 91,000 distinct CDR3 sequences, approximately 8.4% seen once. The sequencing used PBMCs from the stem cell graft donor, collected from the stem cell graft. The source of these receptors is a human donor who donated a stem cell graft to a child with congenital amegakaryocytic thrombocytopenia.

This clonotype was counted at least ten times. The chain uses TRBV20-1 and TRBJ1-2; no clear D. Germline CDR1 is DFQATT and CDR2 is SNEGSKA (reference sequence). V lost 0 bases and J lost 9, with 20 bases in between. The CDR3 runs to 15 residues. DNA for the CDR3: TGCAGTGCTAGAGATTATCGCATGACAAAAGAAAGCTACACCTTC. This sequence encodes CSARDYRMTKESYTF.

This clonotype was observed at least ten times. This rearrangement joins TRBV10-3 to TRBJ2-2; weak D call: TRBD2 (6 bases). Germline CDR1 reads ENHRY; CDR2 reads SYGVKD. Trimming left V 5 bases short and J 0 bases short, with 7 bases between. CDR3 length: 14 residues. The CDR3 bases are TGTGCCATCAGTAGCGGGCCGAACACCGGGGAGCTGTTTTTT. Translation: CAISSGPNTGELFF.

This clonotype has just a few counts. CDR3 in DNA: TGTGCCAGCAGCCAAGATGTGGTGACCTACGAGCAGTACTTC. This gives the protein CASSQDVVTYEQYF. V usage is TRBV4-2 and J usage is TRBJ2-7, with D unclear. Trimming shortened V by 0 bases and J by 2 bases, and 8 bases separated the two germline ends. CDR3 length: 14 residues. Germline V gene lookup returns CDR1 LGHNA and CDR2 YNFKEQ.

At least ten counts were recorded for this clonotype. The chain carries TRBV6-1 and TRBJ2-2, with D tentatively TRBD2 (6 bases). Trimming shortened V by 6 bases and J by 1 base, and 18 bases separated the two germline ends. The germline V gene encodes CDR1 MNHNS and CDR2 SASEGT. The CDR3 is made up of 17 amino acids. This CDR3 reads CASRRDGTARNTGELFF. The CDR3 DNA is TGTGCCAGCAGGCGGGACGGGACTGCTAGGAACACCGGGGAGCTGTTTTTT.

This clonotype was observed many times. The rearrangement uses TRBV12-3 or TRBV12-4 and TRBJ2-5; 12 bases match TRBD2. Trimming took 5 bases from V and 6 from J; bases not matched to a gene: 4. This CDR3 region has 14 residues. The CDR3 DNA reads TGTGCCAGCAGTCCGGGACTAGCGGGTCAGACCCAGTACTTC. Protein product: CASSPGLAGQTQYF.

This clonotype has at least ten counts. The chain employs TRBV29-1 and TRBJ1-1; TRBD1 aligns across 7 bases. The V gene's germline CDR1 is SQVTM and CDR2 ANQGSEA. With V trimmed by 2 bases and J by 3 bases, 6 bases remained unmatched. This CDR3 has 14 amino acids. CDR3 sequence reads: CSVETGASDTEAFF. CDR3 in DNA: TGCAGCGTTGAAACAGGGGCGTCTGACACTGAAGCTTTCTTT. The full variable domain, its missing parts supplied by reference TRBV29-1 and TRBJ1-1, is SAVISQKPSRDICQRGTSLTIQCQVDSQVTMMFWYRQQPGQSLTLIATANQGSEATYESGFVIDKFPISRPNLTFSTLTVSNMSPEDSSIYLCSVETGASDTEAFFGQGTRLTVV.

This clonotype was counted many times. This CDR3 reads CASSVELGNEQFF. CDR3 DNA: TGTGCCAGCAGCGTAGAACTAGGCAATGAGCAGTTCTTC. The V call is TRBV9, the J call TRBJ2-1; D might be TRBD2 (5 bases). CDR3 length: 13 residues. Trimming took off 0 bases at V and 6 bases at J, with 7 bases between the two ends. The germline CDR1 and CDR2 sequences are SGDLS and YYNGEE.

In its sample, this clonotype was seen many times. This chain uses TRBV5-1 with TRBJ2-3; 9 bases align to TRBD2. Per germline, CDR1 SGHRS and CDR2 YFSETQ. Trimming cost V 6 bases and J 1 base; bases outside gene matches: 9. CDR3 length equals 16 residues. DNA for the CDR3: TGCGCCAGCAAGAGCGGGGGGCCCTCTGGCACAGATACGCAGTATTTT. Translated, it gives CASKSGGPSGTDTQYF. The variable domain in full, with the rest retrieved from reference TRBV5-1 and TRBJ2-3, is KAGVTQTPRYLIKTRGQQVTLSCSPISGHRSVSWYQQTPGQGLQFLFEYFSETQRNKGNFPGRFSGRQFSNSRSEMNVSTLELGDSALYLCASKSGGPSGTDTQYFGPGTRLTVL.

This clonotype was seen many times. This chain joins TRBV7-2 and TRBJ1-1; D is ambiguous. The germline V gene encodes CDR1 SGHTA and CDR2 FQGNSA. The CDR3 sequence is 12 residues long. With 5 bases removed from V and 9 bases from J, the gap between germline ends came to 13 bases. CDR3 region: CASSHTQSQAFF. The DNA for the CDR3 is TGTGCCAGCAGCCACACCCAGTCCCAAGCTTTCTTT. Full variable domain (remainder filled in from reference TRBV7-2 and TRBJ1-1): GAGVSQSPSNKVTEKGKDVELRCDPISGHTALYWYRQSLGQGLEFLIYFQGNSAPDKSGLPSDRFSAERTGGSVSTLTIQRTQQEDSAVYLCASSHTQSQAFFGQGTRLTVV.

In its sample, this clonotype was seen many times. The J gene is TRBJ2-1, the V gene TRBV5-1; TRBD2 aligns across 13 bases. The CDR3 runs 14 residues. CDR1 is SGHRS and CDR2 is YFSETQ in the germline V gene. V was clipped by 3 bases and J by 15 bases; unmatched bases: 9. The CDR3 sequence: CASSSPGTSGKWFF. CDR3 DNA sequence: TGCGCCAGCAGCTCTCCCGGGACTAGCGGGAAATGGTTCTTC.

In this sample, this clonotype turned up a few times. The chain is built from TRBV28 and TRBJ2-5; TRBD1 matches at 10 bases. The length of the CDR3 is 15 residues. CDR1 and CDR2 (germline): MDHEN, SYDVKM. With V trimmed by 4 bases and J by 5 bases, 7 bases remained unmatched. The CDR3 nucleotides read TGTGCCAGCAGTTGGGGACAGGGGCTCGGGGAGACCCAGTACTTC. It translates to CASSWGQGLGETQYF.

This clonotype appeared many times. The chain combines TRBV20-1 with TRBJ2-3; D is undetermined. Between the trimmed V and J ends, which lost 0 bases and 0 bases, there was a span of 7 bases. This CDR3 comprises 14 residues. Germline CDR1 is DFQATT and CDR2 is SNEGSKA (reference sequence). This CDR3 reads CSARELSSTDTQYF. CDR3 sequence (DNA): TGCAGTGCTAGAGAGTTATCTAGCACAGATACGCAGTATTTT.

This clonotype was counted many times. The V call is TRBV20-1, the J call TRBJ2-7; TRBD2 matches at 10 bases. The CDR3 is made up of 15 amino acids. CDR1 and CDR2 from the germline V gene are DFQATT and SNEGSKA (reference sequence). After removal of 5 bases from V and 5 bases from J, the junction contained 12 bases not matched to a gene. This CDR3 is CSARKPSSGRNEQYF. The CDR3 region has the DNA TGCAGTGCTCGAAAACCCTCTAGCGGGAGAAACGAGCAGTACTTC.